Each of the 7 T cell receptor beta chains below was sequenced from the same sample in a study of CD8 T cells in ankylosing spondylitis. One entry per CDR3 protein, called by TCRdb with MiXCR from the 5' RACE reads. The data hold under 450,000 distinct CDR3 sequences, with over 15% observed a single time. Study-level findings and limits: Blood from ankylosing spondylitis patients appeared to carry a characteristic roughly 8-variant TCR beta motif.

These receptors' targets are unknown. Sequences were obtained from blood, either unsorted or a sorted T cell fraction (not recorded which). The source of these receptors is a male donor with ankylosing spondylitis.

In this sample, this clonotype turned up a few times. The CDR3 sequence: CSARRQETWNEAFF. CDR3 DNA sequence: TGCAGTGCTAGGCGACAGGAGACCTGGAATGAAGCTTTCTTT. This chain links TRBV20-1 with TRBJ1-1, with a weak D call TRBD1 (6 bases). Germline V gene lookup returns CDR1 DFQATT and CDR2 SNEGSKA (reference sequence). V gave up 3 bases and J gave up 7 bases, with 18 bases separating them. CDR3 length equals 14 residues.

The V and J genes are TRBV20-1 and TRBJ2-3; a weak D match, TRBD2 (6 bases). Germline loops: CDR1 DFQATT, CDR2 SNEGSKA (reference sequence). The ends were cut back, 6 bases at V and 0 bases at J, with 16 bases in the middle. The CDR3 has 15 amino acids. The CDR3 nucleotides are TGCAGTGCCCTCCCCGGGGCGGGGAGCACAGATACGCAGTATTTT. Amino acid sequence: CSALPGAGSTDTQYF.

The chain carries TRBV7-2 and TRBJ1-2; D may be TRBD1 (6 bases). V was pared by 1 base and J by 12 bases, with 15 bases between. This CDR3 is 13 amino acids long. CDR1 and CDR2 from the germline V gene are SGHTA and FQGNSA. CDR3 coding DNA: TGTGCCAGCAGCTTAGTAATGAACAGGGAAAACACCTTC. The encoded protein is CASSLVMNRENTF.

This clonotype appeared many times. The genes are TRBV12-3 or TRBV12-4 and TRBJ2-7, with 11 bases lining up with TRBD2. J was trimmed by 6 bases and V by 5 bases; bases with no gene match: 9. The CDR3 consists of 15 residues. The CDR3 DNA follows: TGTGCCAGCAGTACAGGACTAGCGGGCGTCACCGAGCAGTACTTC. Translation gives CASSTGLAGVTEQYF.

This clonotype was detected many times. The chain is built from TRBV4-1 and TRBJ2-7; D gene ambiguous. There are 14 residues in the CDR3. V dropped 3 bases and J dropped 2 bases, with 11 bases sitting between them. Germline CDR1 and CDR2: MGHRA and YSYEKL. CDR3 protein: CASSHSFAAYEQYF. The DNA of the CDR3 is TGCGCCAGCAGCCACTCCTTCGCGGCCTACGAGCAGTACTTC.

This clonotype was detected a few times. The chain recombines TRBV7-2 with TRBJ1-2; tentatively, D is TRBD1 (5 bases). V lost 0 bases, J lost 2 bases, and 19 bases lay in between. Per the germline V gene, CDR1 is SGHTA and CDR2 is FQGNSA. The CDR3 has 18 residues. For the CDR3, the DNA is TGTGCCAGCAGCTTAGCGGTCTGGCGGAGGGGCAAAAACTATGGCTACACCTTC. This translates into CASSLAVWRRGKNYGYTF. Using reference TRBV7-2 and TRBJ1-2 for the parts outside the CDR3, the full variable domain is GAGVSQSPSNKVTEKGKDVELRCDPISGHTALYWYRQSLGQGLEFLIYFQGNSAPDKSGLPSDRFSAERTGGSVSTLTIQRTQQEDSAVYLCASSLAVWRRGKNYGYTFGSGTRLTVV.

This chain connects TRBV20-1 to TRBJ2-7; D tentatively reads TRBD1 or TRBD2 (6 bases each). Germline assignment: CDR1 DFQATT and CDR2 SNEGSKA (reference sequence). V dropped 6 bases and J dropped 5 bases, with 17 bases sitting between them. This CDR3 has 13 amino acids. Here the CDR3 DNA reads TGCAGTGCCCCCGCCCGCGGGGACAACGAGCAGTACTTC. It encodes CSAPARGDNEQYF.